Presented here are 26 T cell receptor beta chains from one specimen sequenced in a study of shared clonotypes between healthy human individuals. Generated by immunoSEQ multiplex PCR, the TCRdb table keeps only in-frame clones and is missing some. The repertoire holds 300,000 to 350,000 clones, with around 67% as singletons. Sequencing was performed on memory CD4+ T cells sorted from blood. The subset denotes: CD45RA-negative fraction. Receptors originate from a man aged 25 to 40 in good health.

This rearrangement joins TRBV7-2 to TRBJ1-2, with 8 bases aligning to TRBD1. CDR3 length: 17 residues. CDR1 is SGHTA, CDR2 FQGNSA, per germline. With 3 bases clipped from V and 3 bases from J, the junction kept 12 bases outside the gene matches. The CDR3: CASSFGEGGQVYYGYTF. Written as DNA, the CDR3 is TGTGCCAGCAGCTTTGGAGAGGGGGGACAGGTATACTATGGCTACACCTTC.

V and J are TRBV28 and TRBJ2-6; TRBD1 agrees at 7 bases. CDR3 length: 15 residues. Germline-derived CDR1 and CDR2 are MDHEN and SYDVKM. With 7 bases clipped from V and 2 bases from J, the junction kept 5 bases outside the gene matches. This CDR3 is CASTLTGTGANVLTF. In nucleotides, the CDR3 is TGTGCCAGCACCCTGACAGGGACTGGGGCCAACGTCCTGACTTTC. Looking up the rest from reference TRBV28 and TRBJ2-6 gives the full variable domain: DVKVTQSSRYLVKRTGEKVFLECVQDMDHENMFWYRQDPGLGLRLIYFSYDVKMKEKGDIPEGYSVSREKKERFSLILESASTNQTSMYLCASTLTGTGANVLTFGAGSRLTVL.

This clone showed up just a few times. The CDR3 nucleotides read TGTGCCACCAGCAGAGTCGGACTAAGCACAGATACGCAGTATTTT. Its protein product is CATSRVGLSTDTQYF. The chain uses TRBV15 and TRBJ2-3; possible D gene TRBD2, 6 bases. Trimming took 1 base from V and 0 from J, leaving 8 bases between them. The CDR3 has 15 residues. Germline CDR1 reads LNHNV; CDR2 reads YYDKDF (reference sequence).

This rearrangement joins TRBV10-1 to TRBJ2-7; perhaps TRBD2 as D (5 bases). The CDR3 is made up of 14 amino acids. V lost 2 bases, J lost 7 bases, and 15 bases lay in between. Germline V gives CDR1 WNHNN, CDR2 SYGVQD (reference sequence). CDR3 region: CASSEGVEGGEQYF. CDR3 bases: TGCGCCAGCAGTGAGGGAGTTGAGGGCGGGGAGCAGTACTTC.

The CDR3 sequence: CASSLMSSGNTIYF. The CDR3 DNA follows: TGCGCCAGCAGCTTGATGTCCTCTGGAAACACCATATATTTT. The chain employs TRBV5-1 and TRBJ1-3; D is uncertain. V gave up 1 base and J gave up 0 bases, with 5 bases separating them. Germline V lookup: CDR1 SGHRS, CDR2 YFSETQ. This CDR3 spans 14 amino acids.

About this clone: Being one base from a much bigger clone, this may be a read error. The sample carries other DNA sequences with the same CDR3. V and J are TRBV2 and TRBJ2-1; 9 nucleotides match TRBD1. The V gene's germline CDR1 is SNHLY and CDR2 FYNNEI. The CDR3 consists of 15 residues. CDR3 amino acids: CASKEDRGRDNEQFF. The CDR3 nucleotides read TGCGCCAGCAAGGAGGACAGGGGTCGGGACAATGAGCAGTTCTTC. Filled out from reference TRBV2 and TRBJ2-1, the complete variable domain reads EPEVTQTPSHQVTQMGQEVILRCVPISNHLYFYWYRQILGQKVEFLVSFYNNEISEKSEIFDDQFSVERPDGSNFTLKIRSTKLEDSAMYFCASKEDRGRDNEQFFGPGTRLTVL.

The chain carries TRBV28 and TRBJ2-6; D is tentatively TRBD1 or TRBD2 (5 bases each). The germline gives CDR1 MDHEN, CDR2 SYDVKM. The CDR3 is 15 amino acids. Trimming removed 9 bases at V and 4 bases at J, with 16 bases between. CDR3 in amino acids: CASTAPGRGANVLTF. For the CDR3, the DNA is TGTGCCAGTACCGCCCCGGGGCGGGGGGCCAACGTCCTGACTTTC.

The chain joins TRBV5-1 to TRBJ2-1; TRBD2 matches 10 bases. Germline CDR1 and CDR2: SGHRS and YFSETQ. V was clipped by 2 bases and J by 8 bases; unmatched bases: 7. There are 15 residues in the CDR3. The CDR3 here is CASSLLAGRRYEQFF. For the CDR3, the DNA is TGCGCCAGCAGCTTACTAGCGGGACGGCGATATGAGCAGTTCTTC.

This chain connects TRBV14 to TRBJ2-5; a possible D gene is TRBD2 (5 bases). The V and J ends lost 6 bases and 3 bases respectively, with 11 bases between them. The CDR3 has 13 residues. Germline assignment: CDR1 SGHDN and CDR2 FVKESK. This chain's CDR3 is CASSFWREETQYF. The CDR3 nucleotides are TGTGCCAGCAGTTTCTGGCGGGAAGAGACCCAGTACTTC.

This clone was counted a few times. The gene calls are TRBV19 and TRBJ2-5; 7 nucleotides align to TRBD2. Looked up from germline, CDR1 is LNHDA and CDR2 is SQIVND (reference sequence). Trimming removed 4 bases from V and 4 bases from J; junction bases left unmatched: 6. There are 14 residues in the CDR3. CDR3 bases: TGTGCCAGTAGTACGGGACTACTCGGAGAGACCCAGTACTTC. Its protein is CASSTGLLGETQYF.

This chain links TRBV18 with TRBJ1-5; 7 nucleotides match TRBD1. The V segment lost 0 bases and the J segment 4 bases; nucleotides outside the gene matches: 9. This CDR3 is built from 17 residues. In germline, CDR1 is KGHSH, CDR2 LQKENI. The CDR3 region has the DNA TGTGCCAGCTCACCACCATCCTTAGCGACAGGGAATCAGCCCCAGCATTTT. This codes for CASSPPSLATGNQPQHF.

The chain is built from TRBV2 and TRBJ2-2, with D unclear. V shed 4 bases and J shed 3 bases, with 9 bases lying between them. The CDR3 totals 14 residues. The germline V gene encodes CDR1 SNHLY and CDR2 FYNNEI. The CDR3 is CASSAQLDTGELFF. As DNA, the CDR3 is TGTGCCAGCAGTGCACAGTTAGACACCGGGGAGCTGTTTTTT. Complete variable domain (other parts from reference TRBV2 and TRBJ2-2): EPEVTQTPSHQVTQMGQEVILRCVPISNHLYFYWYRQILGQKVEFLVSFYNNEISEKSEIFDDQFSVERPDGSNFTLKIRSTKLEDSAMYFCASSAQLDTGELFFGEGSRLTVL.

The DNA for the CDR3 is TGTGCCAGCAGCTTAGGATGGGAAGTCACCGGGGAGCTGTTTTTT. It translates to CASSLGWEVTGELFF. The V gene is TRBV7-2, the J gene TRBJ2-2, with unresolved D. The CDR3 has 15 amino acids. Germline CDR1 reads SGHTA; CDR2 reads FQGNSA. V was pared by 1 base and J by 4 bases, with 10 bases between.

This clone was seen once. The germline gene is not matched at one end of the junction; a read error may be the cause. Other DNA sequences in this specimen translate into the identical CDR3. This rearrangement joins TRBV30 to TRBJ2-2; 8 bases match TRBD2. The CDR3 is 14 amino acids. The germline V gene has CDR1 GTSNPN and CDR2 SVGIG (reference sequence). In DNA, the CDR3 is TGTGCCTGGAATAAACAGGTCCGGGGGGGGGAGCTGTTTTTC. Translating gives CAWNKQVRGGELFF.

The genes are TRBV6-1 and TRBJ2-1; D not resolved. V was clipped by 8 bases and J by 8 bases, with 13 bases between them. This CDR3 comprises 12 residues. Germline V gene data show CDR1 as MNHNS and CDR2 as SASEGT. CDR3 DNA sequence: TGTGCCAGCCACACGGATTCCGATGAGCAGTTCTTC. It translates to CASHTDSDEQFF.

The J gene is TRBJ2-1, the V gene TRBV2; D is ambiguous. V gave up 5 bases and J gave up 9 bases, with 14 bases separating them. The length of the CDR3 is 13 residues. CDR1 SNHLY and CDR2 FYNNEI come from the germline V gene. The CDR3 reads CASSYNLGREQFF. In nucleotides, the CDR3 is TGTGCCAGCAGTTACAATCTAGGGCGTGAGCAGTTCTTC.

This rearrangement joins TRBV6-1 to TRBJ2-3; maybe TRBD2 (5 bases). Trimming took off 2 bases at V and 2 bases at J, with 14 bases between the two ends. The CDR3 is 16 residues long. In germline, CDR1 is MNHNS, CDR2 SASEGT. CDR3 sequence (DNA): TGTGCCAGCAGTGAATTGCGGGCCGGGAACACAGATACGCAGTATTTT. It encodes CASSELRAGNTDTQYF.

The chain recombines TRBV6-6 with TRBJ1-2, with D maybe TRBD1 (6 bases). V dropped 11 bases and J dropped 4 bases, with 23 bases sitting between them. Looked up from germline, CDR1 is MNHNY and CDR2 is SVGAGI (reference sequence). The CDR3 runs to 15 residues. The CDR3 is CAASASRGLSYGYTF. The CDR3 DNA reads TGTGCCGCCTCCGCCTCCAGGGGCCTATCCTATGGCTACACCTTC.

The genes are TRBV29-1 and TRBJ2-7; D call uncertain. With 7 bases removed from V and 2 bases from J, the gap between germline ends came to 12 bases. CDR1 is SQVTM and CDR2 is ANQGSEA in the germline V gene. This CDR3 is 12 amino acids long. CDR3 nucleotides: TGCAGCGCTGAGACCTCCCCCTACGAGCAGTACTTC. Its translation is CSAETSPYEQYF.

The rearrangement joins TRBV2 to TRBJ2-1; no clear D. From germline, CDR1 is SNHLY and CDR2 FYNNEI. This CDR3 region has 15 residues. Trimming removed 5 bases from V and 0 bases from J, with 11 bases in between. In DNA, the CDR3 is TGTGCCAGCAGTCTCCAAGTTAGCTCCTACAATGAGCAGTTCTTC. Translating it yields CASSLQVSSYNEQFF.

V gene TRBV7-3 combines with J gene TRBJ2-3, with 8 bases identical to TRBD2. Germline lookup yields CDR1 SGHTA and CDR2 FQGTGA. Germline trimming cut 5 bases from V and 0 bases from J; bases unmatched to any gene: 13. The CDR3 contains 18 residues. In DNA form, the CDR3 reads TGTGCCAGCAGCCCTCTAGCGGGTCACGACCTAAGCACAGATACGCAGTATTTT. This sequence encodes CASSPLAGHDLSTDTQYF.

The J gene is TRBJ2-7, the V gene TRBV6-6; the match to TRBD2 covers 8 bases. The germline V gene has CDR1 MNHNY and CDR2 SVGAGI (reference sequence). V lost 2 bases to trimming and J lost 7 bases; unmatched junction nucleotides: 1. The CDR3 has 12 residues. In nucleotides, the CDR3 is TGTGCCAGCAGTTACGCTAGCGGGGAGCAGTACTTC. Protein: CASSYASGEQYF.

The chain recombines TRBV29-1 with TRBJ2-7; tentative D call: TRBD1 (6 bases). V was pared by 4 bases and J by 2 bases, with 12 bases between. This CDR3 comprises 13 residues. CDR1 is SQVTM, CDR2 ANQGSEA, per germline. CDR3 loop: CSVVATGAYEQYF. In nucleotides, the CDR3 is TGCAGCGTTGTGGCGACAGGTGCCTACGAGCAGTACTTC.

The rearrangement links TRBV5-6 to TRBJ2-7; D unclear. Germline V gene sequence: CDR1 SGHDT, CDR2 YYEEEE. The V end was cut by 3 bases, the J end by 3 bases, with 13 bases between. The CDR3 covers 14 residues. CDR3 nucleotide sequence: TGTGCCAGCAGCTCGATGGACGGAAACTACGAGCAGTACTTC. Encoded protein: CASSSMDGNYEQYF.

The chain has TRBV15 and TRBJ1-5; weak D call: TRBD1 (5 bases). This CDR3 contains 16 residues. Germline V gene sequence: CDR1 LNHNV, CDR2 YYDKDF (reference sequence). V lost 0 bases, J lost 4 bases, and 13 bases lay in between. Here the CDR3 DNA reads TGTGCCACCAGCAGAGATGCGTGGGGCGCAAATCAGCCCCAGCATTTT. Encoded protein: CATSRDAWGANQPQHF.

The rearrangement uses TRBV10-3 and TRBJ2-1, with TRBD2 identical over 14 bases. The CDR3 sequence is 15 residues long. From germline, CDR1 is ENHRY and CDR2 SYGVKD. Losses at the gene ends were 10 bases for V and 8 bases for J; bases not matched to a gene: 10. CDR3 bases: TGTGCCACCAAAACGGGACTAGCGGGAGTCGATGAGCAGTTCTTC. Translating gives CATKTGLAGVDEQFF.